The 4 T cell receptor beta chains below come from one sample, sequenced in a study of blood T cell repertoires in COVID-19. The data were produced by immunoSEQ multiplex PCR, yet TCRdb's version contains in-frame clones alone and is incomplete. The repertoire includes around 310,000 clones, roughly 90% of them detected once, and approximately 4% sits in the top ten. The sequencing input was peripheral blood. These TCRs come from a woman in her 50s with active or convalescent COVID-19.

This clone showed up just once. The chain couples TRBV3-1 (or the pseudogene TRBV3-2) to TRBJ2-7; D gene ambiguous. Germline CDR1 is LGHDT and CDR2 is YNNKEL (reference sequence). Trimming took off 1 base at V and 5 bases at J, with 12 bases between the two ends. This CDR3 is 14 amino acids long. The CDR3 sequence: CASSQAEPTNEQYF. In nucleotides, the CDR3 is TGTGCCAGCAGCCAAGCCGAGCCCACGAACGAGCAGTACTTC.

This chain links TRBV18 with TRBJ2-2, with 12 bases lining up with TRBD2. CDR3 length: 15 residues. The germline V gene has CDR1 KGHSH and CDR2 LQKENI. The V segment lost 4 bases and the J segment 5 bases; nucleotides outside the gene matches: 2. CDR3 region: CASSLGLAGTGELFF. CDR3 nucleotide sequence: TGTGCCAGCTCACTCGGACTAGCGGGAACCGGGGAGCTGTTTTTT.

The chain is built from TRBV5-1 and TRBJ2-3; TRBD1 matches at 7 bases. CDR3 length: 18 residues. V was clipped by 4 bases and J by 3 bases; unmatched bases: 17. The germline V gene encodes CDR1 SGHRS and CDR2 YFSETQ. CDR3 in amino acids: CASSTKTRQGVRTDTQYF. The CDR3 coding sequence is TGCGCCAGCAGCACAAAAACAAGACAGGGAGTTCGTACAGATACGCAGTATTTT.

This clone was observed once. V usage is TRBV27 and J usage is TRBJ2-1, with D unclear. This CDR3 contains 15 residues. The germline V and J ends were trimmed by 3 bases and 3 bases, with 12 bases remaining between them. In germline, CDR1 is MNHEY, CDR2 SMNVEV (reference sequence). In DNA, the CDR3 is TGTGCCAGCAGTTTCGTCCTACCCGTCTACAATGAGCAGTTCTTC. This translates into CASSFVLPVYNEQFF.